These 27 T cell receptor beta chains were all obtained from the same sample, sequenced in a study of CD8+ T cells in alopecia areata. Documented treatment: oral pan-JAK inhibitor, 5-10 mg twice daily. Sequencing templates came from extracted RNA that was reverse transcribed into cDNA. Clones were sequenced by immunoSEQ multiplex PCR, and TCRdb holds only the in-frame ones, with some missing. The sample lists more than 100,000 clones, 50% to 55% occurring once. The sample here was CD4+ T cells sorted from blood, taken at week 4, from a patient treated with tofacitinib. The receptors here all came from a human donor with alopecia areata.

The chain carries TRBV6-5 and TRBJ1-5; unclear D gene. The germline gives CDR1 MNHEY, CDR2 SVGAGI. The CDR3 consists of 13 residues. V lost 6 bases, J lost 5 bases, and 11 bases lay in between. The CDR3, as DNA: TGTGCCAGCAGCCTGACCACAGATCAGCCCCAGCATTTT. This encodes CASSLTTDQPQHF.

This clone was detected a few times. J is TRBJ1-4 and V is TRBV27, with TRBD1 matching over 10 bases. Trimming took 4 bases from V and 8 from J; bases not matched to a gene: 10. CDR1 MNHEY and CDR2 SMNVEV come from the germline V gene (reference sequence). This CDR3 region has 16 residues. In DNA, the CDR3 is TGTGCCAGCAGTTCACACCGGGACAGGGGTGGCGAAAAACTGTTTTTT. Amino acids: CASSSHRDRGGEKLFF.

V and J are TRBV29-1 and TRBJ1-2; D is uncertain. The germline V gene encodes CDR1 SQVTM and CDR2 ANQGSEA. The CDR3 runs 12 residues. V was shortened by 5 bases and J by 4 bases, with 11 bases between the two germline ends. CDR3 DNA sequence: TGCAGCGTTTCCGGGGAAGGCTATGGCTACACCTTC. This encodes CSVSGEGYGYTF.

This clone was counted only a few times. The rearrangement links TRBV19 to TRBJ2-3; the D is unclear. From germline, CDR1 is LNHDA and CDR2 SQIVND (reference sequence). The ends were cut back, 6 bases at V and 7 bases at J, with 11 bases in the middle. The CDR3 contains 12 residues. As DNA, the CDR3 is TGTGCCAGTAGGGGGTGGGTGAATACGCAGTATTTT. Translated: CASRGWVNTQYF.

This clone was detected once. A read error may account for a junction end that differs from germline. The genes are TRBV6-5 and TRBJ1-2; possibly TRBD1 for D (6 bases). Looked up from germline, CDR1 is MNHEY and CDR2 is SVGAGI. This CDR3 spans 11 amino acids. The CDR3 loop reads CASTEDSSLHF. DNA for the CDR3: TGTGCCAGCACCGAGGACAGCTCCCTCCACTTC.

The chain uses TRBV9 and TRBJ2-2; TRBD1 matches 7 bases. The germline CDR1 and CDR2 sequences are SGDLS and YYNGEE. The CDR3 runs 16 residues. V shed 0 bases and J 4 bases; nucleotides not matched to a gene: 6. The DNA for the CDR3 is TGTGCCAGCAGCGTAGAGGGGACAGCTGCCACCGGGGAGCTGTTTTTT. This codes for CASSVEGTAATGELFF.

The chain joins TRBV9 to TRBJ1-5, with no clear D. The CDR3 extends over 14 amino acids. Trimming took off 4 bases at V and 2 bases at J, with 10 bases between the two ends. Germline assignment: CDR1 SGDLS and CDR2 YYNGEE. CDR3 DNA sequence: TGTGCCAGCAGCCCGGCGGGTGGCAATCAGCCCCAGCATTTT. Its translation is CASSPAGGNQPQHF.

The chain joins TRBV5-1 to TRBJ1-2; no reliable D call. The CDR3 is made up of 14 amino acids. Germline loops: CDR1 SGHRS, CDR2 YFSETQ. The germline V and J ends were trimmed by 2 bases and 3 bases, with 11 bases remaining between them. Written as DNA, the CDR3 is TGCGCCAGCAGCTTTTTGCCCGGCGACTATGGCTACACCTTC. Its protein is CASSFLPGDYGYTF.

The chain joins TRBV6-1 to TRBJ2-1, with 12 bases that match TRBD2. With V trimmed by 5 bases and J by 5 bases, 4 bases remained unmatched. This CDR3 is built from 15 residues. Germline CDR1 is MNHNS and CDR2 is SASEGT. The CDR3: CASSPGLAGNNEQFF. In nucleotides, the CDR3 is TGTGCCAGCAGTCCCGGACTAGCGGGGAACAATGAGCAGTTCTTC.

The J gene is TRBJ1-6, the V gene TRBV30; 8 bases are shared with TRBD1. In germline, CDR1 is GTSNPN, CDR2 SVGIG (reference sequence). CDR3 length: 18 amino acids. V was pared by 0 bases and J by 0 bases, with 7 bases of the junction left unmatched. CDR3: CAWSVRQGAFSYNSPLHF. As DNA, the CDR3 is TGTGCCTGGAGTGTACGGCAGGGGGCCTTCTCCTATAATTCACCCCTCCACTTT.

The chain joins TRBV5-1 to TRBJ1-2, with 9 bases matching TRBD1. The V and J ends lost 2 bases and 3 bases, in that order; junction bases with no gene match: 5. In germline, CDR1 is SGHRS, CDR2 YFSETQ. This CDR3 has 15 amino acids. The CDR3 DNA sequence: TGCGCCAGCAGCTTACAAACAGGGGGCGACTATGGCTACACCTTC. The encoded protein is CASSLQTGGDYGYTF. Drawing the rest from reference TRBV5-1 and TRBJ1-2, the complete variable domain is KAGVTQTPRYLIKTRGQQVTLSCSPISGHRSVSWYQQTPGQGLQFLFEYFSETQRNKGNFPGRFSGRQFSNSRSEMNVSTLELGDSALYLCASSLQTGGDYGYTFGSGTRLTVV.

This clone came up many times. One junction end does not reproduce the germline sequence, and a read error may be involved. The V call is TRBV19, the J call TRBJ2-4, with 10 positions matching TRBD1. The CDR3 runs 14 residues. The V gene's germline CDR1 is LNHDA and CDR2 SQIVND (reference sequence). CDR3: CASSVDRGLNIQYF. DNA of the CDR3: TGTGCCAGTAGTGTAGACAGGGGGCTGAACATTCAGTACTTC.

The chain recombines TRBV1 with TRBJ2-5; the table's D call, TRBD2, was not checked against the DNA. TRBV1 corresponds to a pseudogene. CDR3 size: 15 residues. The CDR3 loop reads CTSSQEEGAQSTQYF. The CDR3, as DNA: TGCACCAGCAGCCAAGAGGAGGGCGCGCAAAGTACCCAGTACTTC.

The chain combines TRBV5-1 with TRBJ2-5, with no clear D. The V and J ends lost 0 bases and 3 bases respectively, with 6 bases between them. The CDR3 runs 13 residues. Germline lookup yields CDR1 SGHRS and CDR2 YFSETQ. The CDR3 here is CASSLDNEETQYF. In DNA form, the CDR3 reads TGCGCCAGCAGCTTGGACAACGAAGAGACCCAGTACTTC.

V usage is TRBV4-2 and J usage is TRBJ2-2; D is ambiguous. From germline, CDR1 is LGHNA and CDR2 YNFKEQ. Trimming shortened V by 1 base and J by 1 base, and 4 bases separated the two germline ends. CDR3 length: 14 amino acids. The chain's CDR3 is CASSQAMNTGELFF. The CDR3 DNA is TGTGCCAGCAGCCAAGCGATGAACACCGGGGAGCTGTTTTTT.

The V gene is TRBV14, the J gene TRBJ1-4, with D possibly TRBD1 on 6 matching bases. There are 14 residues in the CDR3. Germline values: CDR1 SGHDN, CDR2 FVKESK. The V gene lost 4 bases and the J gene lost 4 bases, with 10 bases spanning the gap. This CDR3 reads CASSPGQLNEKLFF. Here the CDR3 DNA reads TGTGCCAGCAGCCCCGGACAGCTTAATGAAAAACTGTTTTTT.

CDR3: CASSPPVVREQFF. CDR3 coding DNA: TGTGCCAGCAGTCCCCCCGTGGTGCGTGAGCAGTTCTTC. The chain uses TRBV25-1 and TRBJ2-1; D is unclear. The germline V gene encodes CDR1 MGHDK and CDR2 SYGVNS. This CDR3 comprises 13 residues. The V gene lost 5 bases and the J gene lost 9 bases, with 14 bases spanning the gap.

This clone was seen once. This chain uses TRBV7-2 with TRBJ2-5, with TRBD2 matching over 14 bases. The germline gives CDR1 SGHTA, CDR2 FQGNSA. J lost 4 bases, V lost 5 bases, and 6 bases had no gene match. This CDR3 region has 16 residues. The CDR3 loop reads CASSRGLAGARETQYF. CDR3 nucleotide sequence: TGTGCCAGCAGCCGGGGACTAGCGGGAGCACGAGAGACCCAGTACTTC.

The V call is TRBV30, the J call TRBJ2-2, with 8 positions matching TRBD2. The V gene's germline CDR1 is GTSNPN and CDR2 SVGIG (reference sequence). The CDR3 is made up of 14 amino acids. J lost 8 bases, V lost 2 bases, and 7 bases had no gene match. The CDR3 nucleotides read TGTGCCTGGAGTAGAAGAGCGGGGGTTGGGGAGCTGTTTTTT. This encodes CAWSRRAGVGELFF.

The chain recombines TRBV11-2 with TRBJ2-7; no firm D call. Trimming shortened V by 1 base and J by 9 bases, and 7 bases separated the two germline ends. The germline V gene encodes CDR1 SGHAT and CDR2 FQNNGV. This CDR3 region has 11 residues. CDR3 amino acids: CASSLGQTQYF. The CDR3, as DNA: TGTGCCAGCAGCTTAGGGCAAACGCAGTACTTC. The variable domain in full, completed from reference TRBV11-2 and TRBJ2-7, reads EAGVAQSPRYKIIEKRQSVAFWCNPISGHATLYWYQQILGQGPKLLIQFQNNGVVDDSQLPKDRFSAERLKGVDSTLKIQPAKLEDSAVYLCASSLGQTQYFGPGTRLTVT.

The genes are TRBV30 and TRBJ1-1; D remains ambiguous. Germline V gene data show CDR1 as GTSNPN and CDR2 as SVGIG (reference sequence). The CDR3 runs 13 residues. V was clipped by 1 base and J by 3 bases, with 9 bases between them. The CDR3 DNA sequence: TGTGCCTGGAGTGCCATAGGGTACACTGAAGCTTTCTTT. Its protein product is CAWSAIGYTEAFF.

The CDR3 spells CASSPGTYGYTF. The CDR3 region has the DNA TGTGCCAGCAGCCCCGGGACATATGGCTACACCTTC. The rearrangement uses TRBV14 and TRBJ1-2; tentative D call: TRBD1 (6 bases). The CDR3 length is 12 residues. Germline V gives CDR1 SGHDN, CDR2 FVKESK. Trimming cost V 4 bases and J 5 bases, with 8 bases left between them.

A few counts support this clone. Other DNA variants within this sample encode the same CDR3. CDR3: CASSPGQGDSPLHF. CDR3 nucleotide sequence: TGCGCCAGCAGCCCCGGACAGGGGGATTCACCCCTCCACTTT. J is TRBJ1-6 and V is TRBV5-1, with 10 nucleotides matching TRBD1. Unmatched junction bases numbered 3, after V lost 4 bases and J lost 8 bases. The CDR3 is made up of 14 amino acids. Looked up from germline, CDR1 is SGHRS and CDR2 is YFSETQ.

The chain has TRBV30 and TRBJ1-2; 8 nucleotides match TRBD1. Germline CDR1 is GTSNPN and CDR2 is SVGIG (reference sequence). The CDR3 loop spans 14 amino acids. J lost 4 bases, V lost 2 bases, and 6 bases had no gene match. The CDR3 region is CAWSRGTGGYGYTF. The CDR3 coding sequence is TGTGCCTGGAGTCGCGGGACAGGAGGCTATGGCTACACCTTC.

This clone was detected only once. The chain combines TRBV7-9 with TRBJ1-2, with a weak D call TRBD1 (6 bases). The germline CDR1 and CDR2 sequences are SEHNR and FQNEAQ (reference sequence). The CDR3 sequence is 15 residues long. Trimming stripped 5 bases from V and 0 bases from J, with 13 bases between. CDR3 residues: CASSHNRVSNYGYTF. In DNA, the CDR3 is TGTGCCAGCAGCCACAACAGGGTATCTAACTATGGCTACACCTTC.

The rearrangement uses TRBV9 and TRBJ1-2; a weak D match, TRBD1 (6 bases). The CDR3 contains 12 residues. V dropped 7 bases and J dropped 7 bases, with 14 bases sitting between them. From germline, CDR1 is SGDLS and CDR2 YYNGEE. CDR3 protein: CASGGAKAGYTF. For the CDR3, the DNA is TGTGCCAGCGGGGGCGCGAAGGCTGGCTACACCTTC.

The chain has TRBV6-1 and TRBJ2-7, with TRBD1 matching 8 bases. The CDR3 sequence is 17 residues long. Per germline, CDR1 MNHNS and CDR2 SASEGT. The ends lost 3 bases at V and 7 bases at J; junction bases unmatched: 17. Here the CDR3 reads CASSDRLPRDRGGEQYF. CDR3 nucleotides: TGTGCCAGCAGTGATCGACTTCCCCGCGACAGGGGAGGTGAGCAGTACTTC.